The entry that follows covers one T cell receptor (beta chain) sequence. Antigen unknown. This specimen comes from a study of post-analysis software for immune sequencing data. Study-level findings and limits: Controls had significantly higher normalized Chao1 diversity than multiple sclerosis patients.

Built from TCR beta cDNA, the libraries had unique molecular identifiers in them. TCRdb re-analysed the PCR reads in MiXCR, keeping a single row per CDR3 protein. The sample gives some 690,000 distinct CDR3 sequences, over 45% of which show up once; roughly 10% is in the top ten. The sample comprised blood. This receptor was taken from a girl aged 2 to 10 with multiple sclerosis.

Written as DNA, the CDR3 is TGCGCCAGCAGCTTGGGGGAATTGTCTGAAGCTTTCTTT. Translated: CASSLGELSEAFF. The V gene is TRBV5-1, the J gene TRBJ1-1; D call uncertain. Trimming stripped 0 bases from V and 6 bases from J, with 9 bases between. This CDR3 comprises 13 residues. The germline CDR1 and CDR2 sequences are SGHRS and YFSETQ.